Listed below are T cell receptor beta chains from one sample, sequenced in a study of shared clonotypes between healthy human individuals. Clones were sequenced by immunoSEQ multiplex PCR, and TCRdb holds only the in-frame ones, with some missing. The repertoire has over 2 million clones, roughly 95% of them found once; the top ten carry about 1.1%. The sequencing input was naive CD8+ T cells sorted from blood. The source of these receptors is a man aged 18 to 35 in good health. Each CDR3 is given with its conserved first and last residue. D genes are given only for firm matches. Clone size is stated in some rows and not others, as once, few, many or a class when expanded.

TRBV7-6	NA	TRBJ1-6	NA	TGTGCCAGCAGCTTATACGGTTTGGCGGAGGAGTCACCCCTCCACTTT	CASSLYGLAEESPLHF
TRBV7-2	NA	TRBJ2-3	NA	TGTGCCAGCACCCTAGGGGGGGGACGCACAGATACGCAGTATTTT	CASTLGGGRTDTQYF
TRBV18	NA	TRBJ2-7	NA	TGTGCCAGCTCACCCCAAACCTACGAGCAGTACTTC	CASSPQTYEQYF
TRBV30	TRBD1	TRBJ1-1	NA	TGTGCCTGCTCCGGGACAGCAGCTTTCTTT	CACSGTAAFF
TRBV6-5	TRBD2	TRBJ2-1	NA	TGTGCCAGCAGTTGGCGGGAGGGGAATGAGCAGTTCTTC	CASSWREGNEQFF
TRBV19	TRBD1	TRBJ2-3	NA	TGTGCCAGTAGTATAGCCGGGACAGGGTTTGCAGATACGCAGTATTTT	CASSIAGTGFADTQYF
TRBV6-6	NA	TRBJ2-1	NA	TGTGCCAGCAGTTCCACCTCAGGCGGGGACAATGAGCAGTTCTTC	CASSSTSGGDNEQFF
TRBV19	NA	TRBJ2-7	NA	TGTGCCAGTAGTATAGTTGGACCCGGCCCCTACGAGCAGTACTTC	CASSIVGPGPYEQYF
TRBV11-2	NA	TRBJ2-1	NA	TGTGCCAGCAGCGCCGGGACCGACGATGAGCAGTTCTTC	CASSAGTDDEQFF
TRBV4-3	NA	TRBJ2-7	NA	TGCGCCAGCAGCCAAGTGTACTTAGGGACCTACGAGCAGTACTTC	CASSQVYLGTYEQYF
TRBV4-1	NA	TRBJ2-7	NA	TGCGCCAGCAGCCAAGGTGGGTTCTCCTACGAGCAGTACTTC	CASSQGGFSYEQYF
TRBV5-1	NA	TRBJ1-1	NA	TGCGCCAGCAGCTCGGGAGGACAGTCTGAAGCTTTCTTT	CASSSGGQSEAFF
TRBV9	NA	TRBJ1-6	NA	TGTGCCAGCAGCTTCGGGTCATCACCCCTCCACTTT	CASSFGSSPLHF
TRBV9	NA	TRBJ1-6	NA	TGTGCCAGCAGCGTAGATGATGGGGGCGCTTCACCCCTCCACTTT	CASSVDDGGASPLHF
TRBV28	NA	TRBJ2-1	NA	TGTGCCAGCAGTTTAGTACTGCGGGGGCCCAGCTCCTACAATGAGCAGTTCTTC	CASSLVLRGPSSYNEQFF
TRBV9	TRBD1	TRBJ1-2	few	TGTGCCAGCAGCGGGGACAGCTATGGCTACACCTTC	CASSGDSYGYTF
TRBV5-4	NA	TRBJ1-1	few	TGTGCCAGCAGCTTGAAGGACACTGAAGCTTTCTTT	CASSLKDTEAFF
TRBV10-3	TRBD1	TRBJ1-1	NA	TGTGCCAGCGGGGACAGGGCATCTGAAGCTTTCTTT	CASGDRASEAFF
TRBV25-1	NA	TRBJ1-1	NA	TGTGCCAGCAGTTTAGGAGACACTGAAGCTTTCTTT	CASSLGDTEAFF
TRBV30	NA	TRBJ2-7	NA	TGTGCCTCGGAATTGGGTGGCGAGCAGTACTTC	CASELGGEQYF
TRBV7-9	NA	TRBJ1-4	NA	TGTGCCAGCAGCCCCCCCGGGCCACAGGCTTATGAAAAACTGTTTTTT	CASSPPGPQAYEKLFF
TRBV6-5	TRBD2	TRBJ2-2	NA	TGTGCCAGCCGACTAGCGGGGGCCGGGGAGCTGTTTTTT	CASRLAGAGELFF
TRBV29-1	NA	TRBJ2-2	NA	TGCAGCGTCATCCTCCCCAAGGCCAGGGGGGAGCTGTTTTTT	CSVILPKARGELFF
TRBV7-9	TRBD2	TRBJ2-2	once	TGTGCCAGCAGCACTCCCCGTTGGCGGGAGCTAGGCACCGGGGAGCTGTTTTTT	CASSTPRWRELGTGELFF
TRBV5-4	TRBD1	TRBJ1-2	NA	TGTGCCAGCAGCTTGACCGGCGGGACAGCATATGGCTACACCTTC	CASSLTGGTAYGYTF
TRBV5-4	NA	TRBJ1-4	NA	TGTGCCAGCAGCTACGGAACTCAACCTGAAAAACTGTTTTTT	CASSYGTQPEKLFF
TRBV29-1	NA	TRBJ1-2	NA	TGCAGCGTTGATGGGGGTCGGGGCGTGAACTATGGCTACACCTTC	CSVDGGRGVNYGYTF
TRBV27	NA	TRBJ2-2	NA	TGTGCCAGCAGTCCAACGAACACCGGGGAGCTGTTTTTT	CASSPTNTGELFF